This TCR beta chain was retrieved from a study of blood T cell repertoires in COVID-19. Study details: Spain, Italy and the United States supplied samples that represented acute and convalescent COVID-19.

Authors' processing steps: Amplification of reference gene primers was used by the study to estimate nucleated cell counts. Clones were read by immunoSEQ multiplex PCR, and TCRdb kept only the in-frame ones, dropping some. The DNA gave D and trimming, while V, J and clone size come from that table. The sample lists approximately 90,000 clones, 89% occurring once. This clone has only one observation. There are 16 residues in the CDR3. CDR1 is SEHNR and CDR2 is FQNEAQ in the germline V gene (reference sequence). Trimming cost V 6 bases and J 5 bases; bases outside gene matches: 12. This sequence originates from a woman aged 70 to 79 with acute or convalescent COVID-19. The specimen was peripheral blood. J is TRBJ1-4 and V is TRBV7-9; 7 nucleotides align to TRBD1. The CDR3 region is CASRDSGTAKNEKLFF. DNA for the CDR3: TGTGCCAGCAGGGATTCCGGGACAGCGAAGAATGAAAAACTGTTTTTT.